This passage covers 10 T cell receptor beta chains from one sample sequenced in a study of blood T cell repertoires in COVID-19 (dated by TCRdb to the early 2020s). The library relied on the immunoSEQ multiplex PCR assay. The table was pulled from immuneACCESS by TCRdb, which kept in-frame rearrangements only. Such tables lose some clones; where checked, under half of the loss comes from unresolved V genes, and the rest has no known cause. Across this sample there are some 170,000 clones, with over 75% seen only once. Over 0.95% of the sample belongs to the ten largest clones. The source material was PBMCs or T cells enriched from blood (not recorded which). The source is a human donor with acute COVID-19. The donor label of this sample is uncertain.

This chain joins TRBV2 and TRBJ1-4, with TRBD1 matching 9 bases. V gave up 9 bases and J gave up 3 bases; unmatched junction bases: 8. Germline V gene lookup returns CDR1 SNHLY and CDR2 FYNNEI. This CDR3 region has 15 residues. The CDR3: CARSGTGRSNEKLFF. The CDR3 DNA is TGTGCCAGATCCGGGACAGGGCGATCTAATGAAAAACTGTTTTTT.

This sequence joins TRBV27 and TRBJ1-6, with D uncertain. The CDR3 contains 13 residues. The germline CDR1 and CDR2 sequences are MNHEY and SMNVEV (reference sequence). The V and J ends lost 3 bases and 7 bases respectively, with 7 bases between them. CDR3 protein: CASSLTPNSPLHF. As DNA, the CDR3 is TGTGCCAGCAGTTTGACACCGAATTCACCCCTCCACTTT.

The gene calls are TRBV19 and TRBJ1-1, with 7 positions matching TRBD1. Germline loops: CDR1 LNHDA, CDR2 SQIVND (reference sequence). CDR3 size: 15 residues. The junction had 5 bases not matched to a gene; V was cut back by 2 bases and J by 2 bases. The CDR3 bases are TGTGCCAGTAGTATAAGACAGGGTTTCAACACTGAAGCTTTCTTT. Translation: CASSIRQGFNTEAFF. The full variable domain, with the rest looked up from reference TRBV19 and TRBJ1-1, is DGGITQSPKYLFRKEGQNVTLSCEQNLNHDAMYWYRQDPGQGLRLIYYSQIVNDFQKGDIAEGYSVSREKKESFPLTVTSAQKNPTAFYLCASSIRQGFNTEAFFGQGTRLTVV.

The rearrangement links TRBV6-6 to TRBJ2-3; D not resolved. V gave up 7 bases and J gave up 6 bases, with 8 bases separating them. CDR3 length: 11 amino acids. CDR1 is MNHNY and CDR2 is SVGAGI in the germline V gene (reference sequence). CDR3 in amino acids: CASTNGDTQYF. For the CDR3, the DNA is TGTGCCAGCACCAACGGGGATACGCAGTATTTT.

The genes are TRBV6-1 and TRBJ1-2; 8 bases fit TRBD1. The germline CDR1 and CDR2 sequences are MNHNS and SASEGT. CDR3 length equals 15 residues. The junction had 11 bases not matched to a gene; V was cut back by 6 bases and J by 5 bases. DNA for the CDR3: TGTGCCAGCAGCTCTTCCAGGGGGCAGAGTTATGGCTACACCTTC. Encoded protein: CASSSSRGQSYGYTF.

The chain recombines TRBV5-1 with TRBJ1-1; 7 bases align to TRBD1. The germline CDR1 and CDR2 sequences are SGHRS and YFSETQ. V shed 4 bases, J shed 0 bases, and the junction held 9 bases outside the gene matches. The CDR3 consists of 16 residues. CDR3 nucleotide sequence: TGCGCCAGCAGCACGACCCCACAGGGGATGAACACTGAAGCTTTCTTT. Its protein product is CASSTTPQGMNTEAFF.

This sequence joins TRBV7-2 and TRBJ2-7, with TRBD1 identical over 9 bases. The CDR3 runs to 15 residues. The V segment lost 5 bases and the J segment 4 bases; nucleotides outside the gene matches: 9. Germline V gene sequence: CDR1 SGHTA, CDR2 FQGNSA. The CDR3, as DNA: TGTGCCAGCAGCCCGGACAGGGGAGGCGGGTACGAGCAGTACTTC. It encodes CASSPDRGGGYEQYF.

In this sample, this clone turned up once. The chain has TRBV19 and TRBJ1-1; a possible D gene is TRBD1 (6 bases). Trimming took 3 bases from V and 0 from J, leaving 14 bases between them. Germline V gene sequence: CDR1 LNHDA, CDR2 SQIVND (reference sequence). The CDR3 has 16 residues. CDR3 protein: CASSIGQGPLNTEAFF. The CDR3 DNA sequence: TGTGCCAGTAGTATTGGGCAGGGGCCCTTGAACACTGAAGCTTTCTTT. The whole variable domain, filled in from reference TRBV19 and TRBJ1-1, reads DGGITQSPKYLFRKEGQNVTLSCEQNLNHDAMYWYRQDPGQGLRLIYYSQIVNDFQKGDIAEGYSVSREKKESFPLTVTSAQKNPTAFYLCASSIGQGPLNTEAFFGQGTRLTVV.

This clone appeared a few times. The chain couples TRBV19 to TRBJ1-5; D unresolved. Trimming took 0 bases from V and 7 from J, leaving 7 bases between them. Germline V lookup: CDR1 LNHDA, CDR2 SQIVND (reference sequence). The CDR3 contains 13 residues. The CDR3 loop is CASSIDSGQPQHF. For the CDR3, the DNA is TGTGCCAGTAGTATAGACTCAGGACAGCCCCAGCATTTT. Supplemented by reference TRBV19 and TRBJ1-5, the full variable domain reads DGGITQSPKYLFRKEGQNVTLSCEQNLNHDAMYWYRQDPGQGLRLIYYSQIVNDFQKGDIAEGYSVSREKKESFPLTVTSAQKNPTAFYLCASSIDSGQPQHFGDGTRLSIL.

V is TRBV5-1 and J is TRBJ1-4, with D possibly being TRBD1 (6 bases). The ends were cut back, 0 bases at V and 8 bases at J, with 14 bases in the middle. This CDR3 region has 15 residues. Germline CDR1 and CDR2: SGHRS and YFSETQ. The CDR3 DNA is TGCGCCAGCAGCTTGGCATCAGGGGTTCGAGAAAAACTGTTTTTT. It yields the protein CASSLASGVREKLFF. The variable domain in full, completed from reference TRBV5-1 and TRBJ1-4, reads KAGVTQTPRYLIKTRGQQVTLSCSPISGHRSVSWYQQTPGQGLQFLFEYFSETQRNKGNFPGRFSGRQFSNSRSEMNVSTLELGDSALYLCASSLASGVREKLFFGSGTQLSVL.